The 10 T cell receptor beta chains in this list originate from one sample, sequenced in a study of cytomegalovirus exposure and HLA in healthy donors. 13 Jbeta primers and 60 Vbeta primers were used for the PCR. Measured with immunoSEQ multiplex PCR; TCRdb has only the in-frame clones, and not every one. The sample records 90,000 to 150,000 clones, 60% to 85% being singletons. Sample: PBMCs. These receptor sequences come from a female donor in good health and CMV-seronegative.

The chain combines TRBV7-3 with TRBJ2-2, with TRBD1 identical over 8 bases. CDR1 and CDR2 (germline): SGHTA, FQGTGA. This CDR3 is built from 16 residues. V lost 2 bases, J lost 5 bases, and 7 bases stayed unmatched. The CDR3 sequence: CASSLSGRGLTGELFF. CDR3 sequence (DNA): TGTGCCAGCAGCTTATCGGGCAGGGGGCTAACCGGGGAGCTGTTTTTT. Complete variable domain (other parts from reference TRBV7-3 and TRBJ2-2): GAGVSQTPSNKVTEKGKYVELRCDPISGHTALYWYRQSLGQGPEFLIYFQGTGAADDSGLPNDRFFAVRPEGSVSTLKIQRTERGDSAVYLCASSLSGRGLTGELFFGEGSRLTVL.

There are a few counts of this clone. CDR3: CATQLIWGPEAFF. CDR3 DNA: TGTGCCACACAACTTATTTGGGGCCCTGAAGCTTTCTTT. This rearrangement joins TRBV6-1 to TRBJ1-1; TRBD1 might be the D (5 bases). The germline gives CDR1 MNHNS, CDR2 SASEGT. With 10 bases removed from V and 6 bases from J, the gap between germline ends came to 18 bases. This CDR3 has 13 amino acids.

V is TRBV19 and J is TRBJ2-5, with D perhaps TRBD2 (7 bases). Germline loops: CDR1 LNHDA, CDR2 SQIVND (reference sequence). The CDR3 consists of 15 residues. V shed 5 bases and J shed 2 bases, with 15 bases lying between them. The DNA for the CDR3 is TGTGCCAGTAGTGCAGGGAGGGGGTCGCAAGAGACCCAGTACTTC. Its translation: CASSAGRGSQETQYF.

In this sample, this clone turned up a few times. This sequence joins TRBV5-1 and TRBJ2-7; D gene ambiguous. Germline loops: CDR1 SGHRS, CDR2 YFSETQ. The CDR3 is 14 residues long. The V end lost 3 bases, the J end lost 2 bases, and 12 bases lay between the germline ends. The CDR3 bases are TGCGCCAGCAGCTCACGAGCAGGTCCCTACGAGCAGTACTTC. This codes for CASSSRAGPYEQYF.

As regards this clone: Other DNA sequences within the sample encode an identical CDR3. This sequence joins TRBV27 and TRBJ2-2; 7 bases agree with TRBD1. Losses at the gene ends were 7 bases for V and 5 bases for J; bases not matched to a gene: 7. CDR1 and CDR2 (germline): MNHEY, SMNVEV (reference sequence). The CDR3 covers 14 residues. This chain's CDR3 is CASNPQGSTGELFF. As DNA, the CDR3 is TGTGCCAGCAACCCACAGGGGTCGACCGGGGAGCTGTTTTTT.

The V gene is TRBV11-2, the J gene TRBJ1-1; D gene unclear. Per the germline V gene, CDR1 is SGHAT and CDR2 is FQNNGV. Trimming removed 4 bases from V and 0 bases from J, with 18 bases in between. The CDR3 is 17 amino acids. In DNA, the CDR3 is TGTGCCAGCAGCTCGACCTCGGTTATTGACTTGAACACTGAAGCTTTCTTT. Translating gives CASSSTSVIDLNTEAFF.

The chain recombines TRBV19 with TRBJ1-3; weak D call: TRBD1 (5 bases). The CDR3 extends over 15 amino acids. Germline CDR1 and CDR2: LNHDA and SQIVND (reference sequence). V was trimmed by 10 bases and J by 0 bases, leaving 16 bases between them. Written as DNA, the CDR3 is TGTGCCACAGAACAGGACGGAAGCTCTGGAAACACCATATATTTT. Protein: CATEQDGSSGNTIYF.

The gene calls are TRBV29-1 and TRBJ2-2, with 12 positions matching TRBD2. Germline V gives CDR1 SQVTM, CDR2 ANQGSEA. This CDR3 comprises 17 residues. V lost 4 bases to trimming and J lost 2 bases; unmatched junction nucleotides: 8. DNA of the CDR3: TGCAGCGTTGCTTTAACTAGCGGGGGGCCTAACACCGGGGAGCTGTTTTTT. This sequence encodes CSVALTSGGPNTGELFF.

This clone occurred a few times. This rearrangement joins TRBV4-3 to TRBJ1-2, with 7 bases lining up with TRBD1. CDR3 length equals 13 residues. CDR1 is LGHNA, CDR2 YSLEER, per germline. V gave up 5 bases and J gave up 8 bases; unmatched junction bases: 8. CDR3 amino acids: CASSTWTGRGYTF. CDR3 DNA: TGCGCCAGCAGCACCTGGACAGGTCGCGGCTACACCTTC.

The rearrangement uses TRBV7-9 and TRBJ2-3, with D unclear. The V gene's germline CDR1 is SEHNR and CDR2 FQNEAQ (reference sequence). This CDR3 spans 11 amino acids. V shed 5 bases and J shed 6 bases, with 6 bases lying between them. The CDR3 sequence: CASSVFDTQYF. CDR3 in DNA: TGTGCCAGCAGCGTATTTGATACGCAGTATTTT.